Below, 25 T cell receptor beta chains from the same sample are listed, as sequenced in a study of blood T cell repertoires in COVID-19. Repertoires were generated with immunoSEQ multiplex PCR, while TCRdb's copy carries only in-frame clones and drops some. The sample has approximately 380,000 clones, around 89% seen once. The sequenced sample was PBMCs or T cells enriched from blood (not recorded which). These receptors were taken from a woman aged 18-29 years who had recovered from COVID-19.

Remarks on this clone: The identical CDR3 is also encoded by other nucleotide sequences in the sample. The chain couples TRBV5-6 to TRBJ1-1; D is possibly TRBD1 (6 bases). Trimming removed 5 bases at V and 1 base at J, with 12 bases between. CDR1 SGHDT and CDR2 YYEEEE come from the germline V gene. The CDR3 has 14 amino acids. The DNA for the CDR3 is TGTGCCAGCAGGAAGGGACACACGAACACTGAAGCTTTCTTT. Translation: CASRKGHTNTEAFF.

This sequence joins TRBV3-1 (or the pseudogene TRBV3-2) and TRBJ2-5; D unclear. The CDR3 covers 11 residues. Germline V gives CDR1 LGHDT, CDR2 YNNKEL (reference sequence). Trimming pared 8 bases from V and 4 bases from J, leaving 8 bases between. The chain's CDR3 is CASGVGETQYF. In nucleotides, the CDR3 is TGTGCCAGCGGAGTGGGAGAGACCCAGTACTTC.

The chain carries TRBV5-1 and TRBJ2-3, with 8 bases identical to TRBD2. Germline V CDR1 and CDR2: SGHRS, YFSETQ. Germline trimming cut 2 bases from V and 6 bases from J; bases unmatched to any gene: 5. This CDR3 is built from 14 residues. The chain's CDR3 is CASSFGSGGDTQYF. As DNA, the CDR3 is TGCGCCAGCAGCTTCGGGAGCGGGGGTGATACGCAGTATTTT.

V usage is TRBV5-1 and J usage is TRBJ2-7; TRBD2 agrees at 13 bases. Unmatched junction bases numbered 7, after V lost 3 bases and J lost 7 bases. The CDR3 is 15 amino acids. Per the germline V gene, CDR1 is SGHRS and CDR2 is YFSETQ. The CDR3 region is CASSYSGTSGTEQYF. CDR3 DNA sequence: TGCGCCAGCAGCTATTCCGGGACTAGCGGGACTGAGCAGTACTTC.

This clone has a handful of counts. This chain links TRBV6-5 with TRBJ1-3; D is undetermined. Germline CDR1 MNHEY, CDR2 SVGAGI. Trimming took 2 bases from V and 0 from J, leaving 8 bases between them. The CDR3 is 15 amino acids. The CDR3 nucleotides are TGTGCCAGCAGTTACACGGTATTCTCTGGAAACACCATATATTTT. Its protein product is CASSYTVFSGNTIYF.

This rearrangement joins TRBV18 to TRBJ2-7, with 14 nucleotides matching TRBD2. Germline CDR1 reads KGHSH; CDR2 reads LQKENI. This CDR3 has 18 amino acids. Unmatched junction bases numbered 12, after V lost 4 bases and J lost 4 bases. CDR3 bases: TGTGCCAGCTCACTTTACTCCGGGACTAGCGGGGGTGAATACGAGCAGTACTTC. It codes for CASSLYSGTSGGEYEQYF.

This clone was seen a few times. The V and J genes are TRBV19 and TRBJ1-4, with D maybe TRBD1 (5 bases). CDR1 LNHDA and CDR2 SQIVND come from the germline V gene (reference sequence). Trimming pared 5 bases from V and 0 bases from J, leaving 10 bases between. The CDR3 runs to 15 residues. The chain's CDR3 is CASSDSGATNEKLFF. DNA for the CDR3: TGTGCCAGTAGTGACAGTGGTGCAACTAATGAAAAACTGTTTTTT.

The chain couples TRBV19 to TRBJ2-5; D perhaps matches TRBD2 (7 bases). Germline V CDR1 and CDR2: LNHDA, SQIVND (reference sequence). CDR3 size: 14 residues. V was cut by 9 bases and J by 7 bases, with 21 bases left in between. DNA of the CDR3: TGTGCCAGCAACCCCCGGGGGGCCGGGGGGACCCAGTACTTC. Encoded protein: CASNPRGAGGTQYF.

J is TRBJ2-3 and V is TRBV6-1, with TRBD1 matching over 7 bases. CDR1 and CDR2 (germline): MNHNS, SASEGT. The CDR3 spans 16 residues. With 1 base clipped from V and 2 bases from J, the junction kept 6 bases outside the gene matches. The DNA of the CDR3 is TGTGCCAGCAGTGAAGACAGGGGCGACCTCACAGATACGCAGTATTTT. It specifies CASSEDRGDLTDTQYF.

This clone was counted once. This chain links TRBV11-2 with TRBJ2-7; no clear D gene. Between the trimmed V and J ends, which lost 6 bases and 0 bases, there was a span of 12 bases. Per the germline V gene, CDR1 is SGHAT and CDR2 is FQNNGV. The CDR3 totals 14 residues. The CDR3 DNA sequence: TGTGCCAGCAGTCACCCACGGAGCTCCTACGAGCAGTACTTC. Protein sequence: CASSHPRSSYEQYF.

The table lists this clone with a few counts. The CDR3 region has the DNA TGTGCCAGCAGTGATCCGGGACAGGGGTACCATGGCTACACCTTC. It specifies CASSDPGQGYHGYTF. V and J are TRBV25-1 and TRBJ1-2; 10 bases agree with TRBD1. Losses at the gene ends were 3 bases for V and 6 bases for J; bases not matched to a gene: 7. Germline CDR1 is MGHDK and CDR2 is SYGVNS. This CDR3 has 15 residues.

J is TRBJ2-2 and V is TRBV30; TRBD1 might be the D (6 bases). Germline CDR1 GTSNPN, CDR2 SVGIG (reference sequence). The V and J ends lost 3 bases and 0 bases respectively, with 8 bases between them. The CDR3 has 14 residues. CDR3 bases: TGTGCCTGGAGGGGACACACGAACACCGGGGAGCTGTTTTTT. Translating gives CAWRGHTNTGELFF.

The rearrangement joins TRBV7-9 to TRBJ2-3; TRBD2 matches at 10 bases. Germline V gene sequence: CDR1 SEHNR, CDR2 FQNEAQ (reference sequence). V trimming: 3 bases; J trimming: 4 bases; junction bases outside the gene matches: 4. The length of the CDR3 is 15 residues. The CDR3 DNA follows: TGTGCCAGCAGCTTGTTTAGCGGGGGGCCAGATACGCAGTATTTT. Translation gives CASSLFSGGPDTQYF.

The CDR3 nucleotides read TGTGCCAGCTCACCGCCGATCGCCTCCGGGACAGGGGGCTATGGCTACACCTTC. Translated: CASSPPIASGTGGYGYTF. The chain employs TRBV18 and TRBJ1-2, with 11 bases that match TRBD1. V gave up 3 bases and J gave up 4 bases; unmatched junction bases: 13. The germline CDR1 and CDR2 sequences are KGHSH and LQKENI. This CDR3 has 18 residues.

This clone was counted only a few times. The chain links TRBV7-9 to TRBJ1-1; D gene uncertain. The CDR3 totals 13 residues. The V end lost 7 bases, the J end lost 5 bases, and 14 bases lay between the germline ends. Germline V gene sequence: CDR1 SEHNR, CDR2 FQNEAQ (reference sequence). The CDR3 DNA reads as TGTGCCAGCACCGGCTCAGGAGGAACTGAAGCTTTCTTT. It is translated as CASTGSGGTEAFF. The complete variable domain, with remaining parts taken from reference TRBV7-9 and TRBJ1-1, reads DTGVSQNPRHKITKRGQNVTFRCDPISEHNRLYWYRQTLGQGPEFLTYFQNEAQLEKSRLLSDRFSAERPKGSFSTLEIQRTEQGDSAMYLCASTGSGGTEAFFGQGTRLTVV.

CDR3 loop: CASTRTAYNSPLHF. The CDR3 bases are TGTGCCAGCACCCGGACAGCCTATAATTCACCCCTCCACTTT. The chain combines TRBV11-2 with TRBJ1-6, with a tentative D call TRBD1 (6 bases). This CDR3 contains 14 residues. The ends were cut back, 7 bases at V and 2 bases at J, with 9 bases in the middle. CDR1 and CDR2 (germline): SGHAT, FQNNGV.

This chain connects TRBV5-1 to TRBJ1-4, with TRBD1 matching over 7 bases. The trim removed 4 bases at V and 16 bases at J, leaving 22 bases unmatched. CDR3 length equals 16 residues. Per germline, CDR1 SGHRS and CDR2 YFSETQ. The CDR3 coding sequence is TGCGCCAGCAGCCTAGCCCCCGGGACAGCACCCAATCGGGGGTTTTTT. Protein product: CASSLAPGTAPNRGFF.

This chain uses TRBV4-1 with TRBJ2-2, with 8 nucleotides matching TRBD1. This CDR3 is built from 17 residues. From germline, CDR1 is MGHRA and CDR2 YSYEKL. The V and J ends lost 2 bases and 3 bases, in that order; junction bases with no gene match: 8. The CDR3 sequence: CASSQNQGAPDTGELFF. CDR3 nucleotide sequence: TGCGCCAGCAGCCAAAATCAGGGGGCGCCTGACACCGGGGAGCTGTTTTTT.

V and J are TRBV6-4 and TRBJ1-2; 7 nucleotides agree with TRBD1. CDR1 and CDR2 (germline): MRHNA, SNTAGT. Losses at the gene ends were 2 bases for V and 3 bases for J; bases not matched to a gene: 12. This CDR3 comprises 17 residues. The DNA for the CDR3 is TGTGCCAGCAGTGACCCAAGGACAGGTCAGGCGGACTATGGCTACACCTTC. Its translation is CASSDPRTGQADYGYTF.

The chain uses TRBV7-9 and TRBJ2-3, with no clear D. CDR3 length: 14 residues. The germline gives CDR1 SEHNR, CDR2 FQNEAQ (reference sequence). V shed 3 bases and J shed 6 bases, with 13 bases lying between them. CDR3 DNA: TGTGCCAGCAGCTTCCGGAGTAGTTTGGATACGCAGTATTTT. Its translation: CASSFRSSLDTQYF.

This sequence joins TRBV5-5 and TRBJ2-1, with a weak D call TRBD1 (5 bases). This CDR3 comprises 14 residues. The germline CDR1 and CDR2 sequences are SGHKS and YYEKEE (reference sequence). Trimming cost V 4 bases and J 3 bases, with 11 bases left between them. The CDR3 protein is CASSNGHLYNEQFF. CDR3 DNA sequence: TGTGCCAGCAGCAACGGACATCTCTACAATGAGCAGTTCTTC.

About this clone itself: Other nucleotide sequences from this sample produce the same CDR3. This chain joins TRBV9 and TRBJ1-1; 7 bases are shared with TRBD1. Trimming removed 3 bases from V and 6 bases from J; junction bases left unmatched: 8. CDR1 and CDR2 from the germline V gene are SGDLS and YYNGEE. The length of the CDR3 is 14 residues. CDR3 sequence: CASSALQGTAEAFF. The CDR3 DNA reads TGTGCCAGCAGCGCATTACAGGGGACGGCTGAAGCTTTCTTT.

The chain links TRBV9 to TRBJ1-5, with a weak D call TRBD1 (5 bases). Trimming removed 4 bases from V and 0 bases from J, with 11 bases in between. This CDR3 is 15 amino acids long. From germline, CDR1 is SGDLS and CDR2 YYNGEE. DNA for the CDR3: TGTGCCAGCAGCTTCCAGGGACTTAGCAATCAGCCCCAGCATTTT. Its protein product is CASSFQGLSNQPQHF.

This sequence joins TRBV4-1 and TRBJ2-5, with 10 bases identical to TRBD2. V trimming: 4 bases; J trimming: 2 bases; junction bases outside the gene matches: 10. The CDR3 runs 17 residues. Germline V gives CDR1 MGHRA, CDR2 YSYEKL. Here the CDR3 DNA reads TGCGCCAGCAGCCGCCTCGCTAGCGGGGGTCTTCAAGAGACCCAGTACTTC. Its translation is CASSRLASGGLQETQYF.

The chain is built from TRBV7-2 and TRBJ2-3, with D uncertain. CDR3 length: 15 residues. Trimming took off 3 bases at V and 2 bases at J, with 12 bases between the two ends. Germline V CDR1 and CDR2: SGHTA, FQGNSA. This CDR3 reads CASSLIQSFTDTQYF. DNA for the CDR3: TGTGCCAGCAGCTTGATCCAGTCCTTCACAGATACGCAGTATTTT. Filled out from reference TRBV7-2 and TRBJ2-3, the complete variable domain reads GAGVSQSPSNKVTEKGKDVELRCDPISGHTALYWYRQSLGQGLEFLIYFQGNSAPDKSGLPSDRFSAERTGGSVSTLTIQRTQQEDSAVYLCASSLIQSFTDTQYFGPGTRLTVL.